These 7 T cell receptor beta chains originate from one sample sequenced in a study of identical twins. TCRdb analysed the 5' RACE reads with MiXCR anew, one entry per CDR3 protein. The data contain approximately 490,000 distinct CDR3 sequences, around 20% of them seen just once; the ten biggest clones take up 0.48%. This sample was also put to use in a study of yellow fever vaccine responses in identical twins.

Material for sequencing was CD4+ T cells sorted from blood. Receptors were obtained from a woman under 30 in good health.

The genes are TRBV12-3 or TRBV12-4 and TRBJ2-2; D not certain. Trimming removed 0 bases from V and 1 base from J, with 6 bases in between. This CDR3 is built from 15 residues. CDR3 loop: CASSLAGMNTGELFF. The CDR3, as DNA: TGTGCCAGCAGTTTAGCGGGGATGAACACCGGGGAGCTGTTTTTT.

The table lists this clonotype with a few counts. The chain is built from TRBV15 and TRBJ2-1; no clear D gene. The V gene's germline CDR1 is LNHNV and CDR2 YYDKDF (reference sequence). The germline V and J ends were trimmed by 0 bases and 3 bases, with 9 bases remaining between them. The CDR3 extends over 15 amino acids. This CDR3 reads CATSRDSPSYNEQFF. The CDR3 DNA sequence: TGTGCCACCAGCAGAGATTCCCCTAGCTACAATGAGCAGTTCTTC. Complete variable domain (other parts from reference TRBV15 and TRBJ2-1): DAMVIQNPRYQVTQFGKPVTLSCSQTLNHNVMYWYQQKSSQAPKLLFHYYDKDFNNEADTPDNFQSRRPNTSFCFLDIRSPGLGDTAMYLCATSRDSPSYNEQFFGPGTRLTVL.

V gene TRBV2 combines with J gene TRBJ1-5; D perhaps matches TRBD1 (5 bases). The V end was cut by 6 bases, the J end by 1 base, with 7 bases between. CDR3 size: 13 residues. Germline V lookup: CDR1 SNHLY, CDR2 FYNNEI. DNA of the CDR3: TGTGCCAGCAGGGGGGACAGCAATCAGCCCCAGCATTTT. The encoded protein is CASRGDSNQPQHF.

The rearrangement joins TRBV6-4 to TRBJ2-1; D is unresolved. The V end lost 4 bases, the J end lost 5 bases, and 15 bases lay between the germline ends. The CDR3 contains 15 residues. Looked up from germline, CDR1 is MRHNA and CDR2 is SNTAGT. The CDR3 loop reads CASSAEPTTNNEQFF. The CDR3 coding sequence is TGTGCCAGCAGTGCAGAGCCGACCACTAACAATGAGCAGTTCTTC.

The table lists this clonotype with a few counts. V and J are TRBV20-1 and TRBJ2-1; 9 nucleotides match TRBD2. Germline V gene data show CDR1 as DFQATT and CDR2 as SNEGSKA (reference sequence). With V trimmed by 6 bases and J by 8 bases, 5 bases remained unmatched. The CDR3 sequence is 12 residues long. In nucleotides, the CDR3 is TGCAGTGCCCCCGCGGGGGGGGATGAGCAGTTCTTC. As protein: CSAPAGGDEQFF.

This clonotype was detected only a few times. This sequence joins TRBV6-6 and TRBJ2-3; D not certain. The CDR3 contains 13 residues. The V end was cut by 8 bases, the J end by 3 bases, with 12 bases between. Germline V gene lookup returns CDR1 MNHNY and CDR2 SVGAGI (reference sequence). CDR3 DNA: TGTGCCAGCCAGATGCTAGTTACAGATACGCAGTATTTT. This gives the protein CASQMLVTDTQYF.

The chain links TRBV11-2 to TRBJ2-1, with 7 bases aligning to TRBD2. In germline, CDR1 is SGHAT, CDR2 FQNNGV. Trimming removed 2 bases from V and 0 bases from J; junction bases left unmatched: 16. The CDR3 loop spans 20 amino acids. CDR3 region: CASSLIISGGGRSSYNEQFF. CDR3 nucleotide sequence: TGTGCCAGCAGCTTAATTATTAGCGGCGGGGGACGGAGCTCCTACAATGAGCAGTTCTTC.